Shown below are 15 T cell receptor beta chains from a single sample sequenced in a study of cytomegalovirus exposure and HLA in healthy donors. Both 60 Vbeta primers and 13 Jbeta primers went into the PCR. Produced via immunoSEQ multiplex PCR; TCRdb's table is partial and in-frame only. The sample spans about 160,000 clones; the ten largest clones claim 1% to 1.5%. Source material: PBMCs. These receptors all stem from a woman aged 60-75 years in good health and CMV-seronegative.

V and J are TRBV2 and TRBJ1-5, with unresolved D. The ends were cut back, 3 bases at V and 6 bases at J, with 3 bases in the middle. Germline V gives CDR1 SNHLY, CDR2 FYNNEI. CDR3 length: 11 amino acids. DNA of the CDR3: TGTGCCAGCAGTGAGAGTCAGCCCCAGCATTTT. Its protein is CASSESQPQHF.

The chain links TRBV27 to TRBJ2-7; D remains ambiguous. With 6 bases removed from V and 3 bases from J, the gap between germline ends came to 12 bases. Germline lookup yields CDR1 MNHEY and CDR2 SMNVEV (reference sequence). The CDR3 is made up of 13 amino acids. Here the CDR3 DNA reads TGTGCCAGCAGCCGTCCACCAGTCTACGAGCAGTACTTC. The encoded protein is CASSRPPVYEQYF.

V is TRBV4-1 and J is TRBJ2-1, with TRBD2 identical over 10 bases. The ends lost 3 bases at V and 5 bases at J; junction bases unmatched: 7. Germline V gene sequence: CDR1 MGHRA, CDR2 YSYEKL. The CDR3 runs to 16 residues. The CDR3 DNA reads TGCGCCAGCAGCCACCCCCTAGCGGGGGAAAACAATGAGCAGTTCTTC. Translation gives CASSHPLAGENNEQFF.

The chain uses TRBV7-9 and TRBJ2-3, with D tentatively TRBD2 (5 bases). V was cut by 4 bases and J by 2 bases, with 10 bases left in between. The germline CDR1 and CDR2 sequences are SEHNR and FQNEAQ (reference sequence). There are 14 residues in the CDR3. CDR3 residues: CASSSGYDTDTQYF. The CDR3 DNA reads as TGTGCCAGCAGCTCGGGGTATGACACAGATACGCAGTATTTT.

The chain employs TRBV7-8 and TRBJ2-5, with TRBD2 as a possible D gene (6 bases). Judging by the DNA end, TRBJ2-7 fits better; the J call may be wrong. The length of the CDR3 is 15 residues. Germline values: CDR1 SGHVS, CDR2 FQNEAQ. Here the CDR3 reads CASSVPNAGFYEQYF. DNA for the CDR3: TGTGCCAGCAGCGTGCCCAACGCGGGGTTCTACGAGCAGTACTTC.

V is TRBV6-1 and J is TRBJ2-7; 10 bases are shared with TRBD1. Trimming removed 4 bases from V and 3 bases from J; junction bases left unmatched: 6. The CDR3 contains 15 residues. The germline gives CDR1 MNHNS, CDR2 SASEGT. CDR3 DNA: TGTGCCAGCAGTGCCCGGGACAGGGGCAACTACGAGCAGTACTTC. As protein: CASSARDRGNYEQYF.

This chain uses TRBV5-4 with TRBJ2-7, with 9 nucleotides matching TRBD1. V lost 7 bases and J lost 5; bases outside the gene matches: 4. CDR3 length: 12 residues. CDR1 is SGHNT, CDR2 YYREEE, per germline (reference sequence). The CDR3: CASAGTGNEQYF. The CDR3 DNA follows: TGTGCCAGCGCCGGGACAGGGAACGAGCAGTACTTC.

The genes are TRBV7-2 and TRBJ2-1, with 8 bases aligning to TRBD2. CDR1 is SGHTA, CDR2 FQGNSA, per germline. The V gene end was trimmed by 5 bases and the J gene end by 7 bases; junction bases not matched to a gene: 10. This CDR3 region has 15 residues. CDR3: CASSPGLALENEQFF. The CDR3 nucleotides read TGTGCCAGCAGCCCTGGACTAGCCCTTGAGAATGAGCAGTTCTTC.

V and J are TRBV7-9 and TRBJ1-1; TRBD1 aligns across 7 bases. CDR1 SEHNR and CDR2 FQNEAQ come from the germline V gene (reference sequence). Germline trimming cut 3 bases from V and 1 base from J; bases unmatched to any gene: 5. The CDR3 has 15 residues. For the CDR3, the DNA is TGTGCCAGCAGCTTTAACAGGGGATGGAACACTGAAGCTTTCTTT. Encoded protein: CASSFNRGWNTEAFF.

The chain employs TRBV7-3 and TRBJ2-7; 8 bases map to TRBD1. Per germline, CDR1 SGHTA and CDR2 FQGTGA. This CDR3 spans 14 amino acids. Trimming cost V 5 bases and J 7 bases; bases outside gene matches: 10. CDR3 sequence reads: CASSPTGGFVEQYF. CDR3 DNA: TGTGCCAGCAGCCCTACAGGGGGGTTCGTTGAGCAGTACTTC. Based on the CDR3 plus reference TRBV7-3 and TRBJ2-7, the full variable domain is GAGVSQTPSNKVTEKGKYVELRCDPISGHTALYWYRQSLGQGPEFLIYFQGTGAADDSGLPNDRFFAVRPEGSVSTLKIQRTERGDSAVYLCASSPTGGFVEQYFGPGTRLTVT.

The gene calls are TRBV25-1 and TRBJ2-5; D may be TRBD1 (5 bases). This CDR3 spans 16 amino acids. Looked up from germline, CDR1 is MGHDK and CDR2 is SYGVNS. Trimming removed 5 bases at V and 0 bases at J, with 16 bases between. Here the CDR3 DNA reads TGTGCCAGCAGTAGTAGGCTGCGACAGTACCAAGAGACCCAGTACTTC. It yields the protein CASSSRLRQYQETQYF.

The chain employs TRBV7-8 and TRBJ2-7; 9 bases fit TRBD1. The CDR3 spans 16 residues. Germline assignment: CDR1 SGHVS and CDR2 FQNEAQ. The V and J ends lost 5 bases and 0 bases, in that order; junction bases with no gene match: 8. CDR3: CASSAMTGGSSYEQYF. Written as DNA, the CDR3 is TGTGCCAGCAGCGCAATGACAGGGGGTAGCTCCTACGAGCAGTACTTC.

CDR3 sequence: CASSHRREGDYGYTF. Written as DNA, the CDR3 is TGTGCCAGCAGCCATCGCCGGGAGGGTGACTATGGCTACACCTTC. The chain joins TRBV14 to TRBJ1-2; no clear D gene. The CDR3 contains 15 residues. V was clipped by 3 bases and J by 3 bases, with 14 bases between them. Germline lookup yields CDR1 SGHDN and CDR2 FVKESK.

V and J are TRBV7-9 and TRBJ1-2; TRBD1 is a possible D gene (5 bases). Germline V gives CDR1 SEHNR, CDR2 FQNEAQ (reference sequence). V lost 2 bases, J lost 3 bases, and 10 bases lay in between. This CDR3 region has 14 residues. The CDR3 DNA reads TGTGCCAGCAGCTTACCAGGGTACGACTATGGCTACACCTTC. It is translated as CASSLPGYDYGYTF.

The chain is built from TRBV5-6 and TRBJ1-6; D may be TRBD1 (6 bases). V was clipped by 4 bases and J by 7 bases, with 18 bases between them. The germline CDR1 and CDR2 sequences are SGHDT and YYEEEE. This CDR3 has 16 amino acids. CDR3 in DNA: TGTGCCAGCAGCCCGCCCGGACAGAACCTAAATTCACCCCTCCACTTT. This codes for CASSPPGQNLNSPLHF.